What follows are 24 T cell receptor beta chains derived from one specimen sequenced in a study of blood T cell repertoires in COVID-19 (dated by TCRdb to about 2020). Libraries were made using the immunoSEQ multiplex PCR assay. TCRdb retrieved this table from immuneACCESS and kept in-frame rearrangements only. Not all clones are present; in checked studies, unresolved V genes account for under half, and no reason is known for the remainder. Recorded for this sample are about 240,000 clones; around 86% of them occurred a single time. The top ten clonotypes cover 2.5% to 3.5% of the sample. Sequencing used PBMCs or T cells enriched from blood (not recorded which). The receptors derive from a woman aged 40 to 49 with acute COVID-19.

The chain carries TRBV25-1 and TRBJ2-3; 8 bases match TRBD1. After removal of 4 bases from V and 6 bases from J, the junction contained 6 bases not matched to a gene. Germline assignment: CDR1 MGHDK and CDR2 SYGVNS. This CDR3 region has 14 residues. The chain's CDR3 is CASSGQGFRDTQYF. The CDR3 DNA is TGTGCCAGCAGTGGACAGGGGTTTCGCGATACGCAGTATTTT.

The CDR3 nucleotides read TGTGCCAGCAGCCAGGATAGCGGGAGGGCTCTCACCGGGGAGCTGTTTTTT. Amino acid sequence: CASSQDSGRALTGELFF. The chain recombines TRBV4-2 with TRBJ2-2; 11 nucleotides match TRBD2. V dropped 3 bases and J dropped 4; count of bases not matched to a gene: 7. The germline gives CDR1 LGHNA, CDR2 YNFKEQ. The CDR3 has 17 residues.

The chain employs TRBV12-3 or TRBV12-4 and TRBJ2-3, with D perhaps matching TRBD2 (5 bases). The CDR3 contains 13 residues. Trimming took 6 bases from V and 9 from J, leaving 16 bases between them. CDR3 protein: CASSPSTPFTQYF. In nucleotides, the CDR3 is TGTGCCAGCAGCCCTAGCACCCCGTTCACGCAGTATTTT.

The chain carries TRBV24-1 and TRBJ2-1, with TRBD2 matching 7 bases. The CDR3 sequence is 17 residues long. CDR1 KGHDR and CDR2 SFDVKD come from the germline V gene. V was clipped by 2 bases and J by 0 bases; unmatched bases: 6. The CDR3 DNA reads TGTGCCACCAGTGATTCTAGCGGTCGGAGCTCCTACAATGAGCAGTTCTTC. Amino acid sequence: CATSDSSGRSSYNEQFF.

The chain links TRBV7-9 to TRBJ2-1, with 12 bases that match TRBD2. The CDR3 consists of 19 residues. V was clipped by 5 bases and J by 1 base; unmatched bases: 12. The germline CDR1 and CDR2 sequences are SEHNR and FQNEAQ (reference sequence). The CDR3 here is CASSTRTSGTLLSYNEQFF. CDR3 sequence (DNA): TGTGCCAGCAGCACCAGGACTAGCGGGACTCTTCTTTCCTACAATGAGCAGTTCTTC.

The chain joins TRBV19 to TRBJ2-7; the match to TRBD2 covers 8 bases. Germline V CDR1 and CDR2: LNHDA, SQIVND (reference sequence). This CDR3 is 14 amino acids long. V lost 6 bases, J lost 4 bases, and 8 bases stayed unmatched. The CDR3 sequence: CASSPSGSSYEQYF. CDR3 DNA sequence: TGTGCCAGTAGCCCAAGCGGGAGTAGTTACGAGCAGTACTTC.

V and J are TRBV24-1 and TRBJ2-5; 7 bases are shared with TRBD1. The CDR3 consists of 14 residues. V shed 4 bases and J 6 bases; nucleotides not matched to a gene: 7. CDR1 and CDR2 from the germline V gene are KGHDR and SFDVKD. The CDR3 DNA reads TGTGCCACCAGTGAGACAGGGTCGGAGAAGACCCAGTACTTC. The encoded protein is CATSETGSEKTQYF.

The chain recombines TRBV19 with TRBJ1-1, with D possibly TRBD1 on 6 matching bases. CDR1 is LNHDA and CDR2 is SQIVND in the germline V gene (reference sequence). CDR3 length: 13 residues. Trimming stripped 7 bases from V and 3 bases from J, with 12 bases between. CDR3 residues: CASTSTGYTEAFF. DNA of the CDR3: TGTGCCAGTACCTCTACAGGGTACACTGAAGCTTTCTTT.

This clone was observed once. The rearrangement links TRBV25-1 to TRBJ2-6; tentative D call: TRBD1 (5 bases). V was cut by 1 base and J by 0 bases, with 10 bases left in between. CDR3 length: 17 amino acids. Germline V lookup: CDR1 MGHDK, CDR2 SYGVNS. The CDR3 sequence is CASSEWVTGSGANVLTF. CDR3 in DNA: TGTGCCAGCAGTGAATGGGTAACAGGCTCTGGGGCCAACGTCCTGACTTTC.

In its sample, this clone was seen a few times. V gene TRBV3-1 (or the pseudogene TRBV3-2) combines with J gene TRBJ2-5; 7 nucleotides match TRBD2. Per the germline V gene, CDR1 is LGHDT and CDR2 is YNNKEL (reference sequence). Trimming removed 2 bases from V and 4 bases from J; junction bases left unmatched: 13. This CDR3 comprises 17 residues. CDR3 nucleotides: TGTGCCAGCAGCCAATCAGACGGCGGGAGCTTCGGAGAGACCCAGTACTTC. Its protein product is CASSQSDGGSFGETQYF.

The chain carries TRBV29-1 and TRBJ2-1; D uncertain. Germline CDR1 is SQVTM and CDR2 is ANQGSEA. The V and J ends lost 1 base and 5 bases respectively, with 12 bases between them. The CDR3 loop spans 14 amino acids. The CDR3 DNA follows: TGCAGCGTTGAAGCAGCGAGACCTAACAATGAGCAGTTCTTC. This translates into CSVEAARPNNEQFF.

This chain links TRBV7-9 with TRBJ2-5, with D possibly being TRBD1 (6 bases). The CDR3 loop spans 16 amino acids. The V end was cut by 0 bases, the J end by 3 bases, with 14 bases between. Germline CDR1 and CDR2: SEHNR and FQNEAQ (reference sequence). The CDR3 DNA reads TGTGCCAGCAGCTTAGCACCGGGGACAAAGAAAGAGACCCAGTACTTC. It specifies CASSLAPGTKKETQYF.

The chain is built from TRBV6-2 or TRBV6-3 and TRBJ1-6; D unresolved. The CDR3 covers 15 residues. Germline CDR1 MNHEY, CDR2 SVGEGT. Trimming left V 6 bases short and J 7 bases short, with 16 bases between. CDR3 bases: TGTGCCAGCAGCCACCCCGTGAGGGCAAATTCACCCCTCCACTTT. Protein: CASSHPVRANSPLHF.

V gene TRBV29-1 combines with J gene TRBJ1-3; D is undetermined. V dropped 8 bases and J dropped 0 bases, with 5 bases sitting between them. Germline lookup yields CDR1 SQVTM and CDR2 ANQGSEA. The CDR3 totals 11 residues. CDR3 in DNA: TGCAGCATATCCTCTGGAAACACCATATATTTT. The encoded protein is CSISSGNTIYF.

The chain combines TRBV5-4 with TRBJ2-1; TRBD2 matches at 10 bases. Germline CDR1 and CDR2: SGHNT and YYREEE (reference sequence). The junction had 11 bases not matched to a gene; V was cut back by 5 bases and J by 9 bases. The CDR3 is made up of 15 amino acids. The CDR3 loop reads CASSRALAGGGEQFF. The CDR3 DNA is TGTGCCAGCAGTCGAGCCTTAGCGGGAGGAGGTGAGCAGTTCTTC. The entire variable domain, with the rest obtained from reference TRBV5-4 and TRBJ2-1, is as follows: ETGVTQSPTHLIKTRGQQVTLRCSSQSGHNTVSWYQQALGQGPQFIFQYYREEENGRGNFPPRFSGLQFPNYSSELNVNALELDDSALYLCASSRALAGGGEQFFGPGTRLTVL.

The V call is TRBV9, the J call TRBJ2-3; tentative D call: TRBD1 (5 bases). CDR1 is SGDLS, CDR2 YYNGEE, per germline. V was clipped by 4 bases and J by 2 bases, with 11 bases between them. CDR3 length: 14 residues. This chain's CDR3 is CASSQGAITDTQYF. The CDR3 bases are TGTGCCAGCAGCCAAGGGGCTATCACAGATACGCAGTATTTT.

V usage is TRBV11-2 and J usage is TRBJ1-2; D call uncertain. CDR1 and CDR2 (germline): SGHAT, FQNNGV. Trimming took 4 bases from V and 4 from J, leaving 19 bases between them. The CDR3 contains 16 residues. DNA of the CDR3: TGTGCCAGCAGCTCCATAAGACACCCACCTGGCTATGGCTACACCTTC. Amino acids: CASSSIRHPPGYGYTF.

The rearrangement joins TRBV30 to TRBJ2-1, with TRBD2 matching 12 bases. This CDR3 is 15 amino acids long. The germline V gene has CDR1 GTSNPN and CDR2 SVGIG (reference sequence). V shed 7 bases, J shed 0 bases, and the junction held 4 bases outside the gene matches. CDR3 loop: CASSTSGSSYNEQFF. Written as DNA, the CDR3 is TGTGCCTCCTCGACTAGCGGGAGCTCCTACAATGAGCAGTTCTTC.

CDR3 in amino acids: CASSRAPGGLGELFF. In DNA, the CDR3 is TGTGCCAGCAGCCGCGCTCCGGGAGGTCTGGGGGAGCTGTTTTTT. V usage is TRBV7-3 and J usage is TRBJ2-2, with 7 bases that match TRBD2. J lost 8 bases, V lost 5 bases, and 11 bases had no gene match. Germline V CDR1 and CDR2: SGHTA, FQGTGA. The CDR3 is 15 residues long.

The J gene is TRBJ2-7, the V gene TRBV11-2; 8 bases align to TRBD1. J gave up 0 bases and V 5 bases, and 6 bases lay outside the gene matches. The CDR3 covers 15 residues. The germline gives CDR1 SGHAT, CDR2 FQNNGV. This CDR3 is CASSPWGQDSYEQYF. The CDR3, as DNA: TGTGCCAGCAGCCCATGGGGACAGGACTCCTACGAGCAGTACTTC.

J is TRBJ1-6 and V is TRBV5-1, with 8 nucleotides matching TRBD1. This CDR3 has 15 amino acids. Germline CDR1 SGHRS, CDR2 YFSETQ. The V gene end was trimmed by 4 bases and the J gene end by 5 bases; junction bases not matched to a gene: 5. The CDR3 reads CASSRQGNDNSPLHF. The CDR3 DNA reads as TGCGCCAGCAGCCGACAGGGGAATGATAATTCACCCCTCCACTTT.

This chain links TRBV14 with TRBJ2-5; D not certain. The V gene's germline CDR1 is SGHDN and CDR2 FVKESK. There are 13 residues in the CDR3. V dropped 3 bases and J dropped 2 bases, with 7 bases sitting between them. The CDR3 spells CASSHSEQETQYF. CDR3 nucleotide sequence: TGTGCCAGCAGCCACTCGGAGCAAGAGACCCAGTACTTC.

V gene TRBV10-2 combines with J gene TRBJ1-6, with D perhaps matching TRBD1 (6 bases). The CDR3 spans 15 residues. Deletions cut 0 bases from V and 8 bases from J, with 11 bases between. The germline CDR1 and CDR2 sequences are WSHSY and SAAADI. The CDR3 DNA follows: TGCGCCAGCAGTGAGTCGAAGGACAGCTATTCACCCCTCCACTTT. This gives the protein CASSESKDSYSPLHF.

This rearrangement joins TRBV25-1 to TRBJ1-1; TRBD1 matches at 7 bases. Trimming took 9 bases from V and 6 from J; bases not matched to a gene: 16. Germline V gene lookup returns CDR1 MGHDK and CDR2 SYGVNS. The CDR3 spans 15 residues. CDR3 sequence reads: CASSLRGSGSSEAFF. The CDR3 DNA sequence: TGTGCCAGTAGCCTCAGGGGGTCAGGGAGCTCTGAAGCTTTCTTT.